The 22 T cell receptor beta chains given below trace back to one sample, sequenced in a study of blood T cell repertoires in COVID-19. Assay: immunoSEQ multiplex PCR; the TCRdb copy retains only in-frame clones and omits some. The table has around 250,000 clones, more than 65% seen once; the top ten hold around 4.4%. Sample: peripheral blood. These receptors came from a man aged 50-59 years with active or convalescent COVID-19.

This chain uses TRBV3-1 (or the pseudogene TRBV3-2) with TRBJ1-5, with D perhaps matching TRBD1 (6 bases). Germline CDR1 is LGHDT and CDR2 is YNNKEL (reference sequence). The CDR3 length is 16 residues. V was clipped by 1 base and J by 2 bases, with 12 bases between them. CDR3 protein: CASSQGTGKGNQPQHF. The CDR3 coding sequence is TGTGCCAGCAGCCAAGGCACAGGGAAGGGCAATCAGCCCCAGCATTTT.

A note on this clone: Other DNA sequences within the sample encode an identical CDR3. The chain combines TRBV5-6 with TRBJ2-5; 8 bases are shared with TRBD2. Germline values: CDR1 SGHDT, CDR2 YYEEEE. Losses at the gene ends were 0 bases for V and 5 bases for J; bases not matched to a gene: 3. The CDR3 runs 14 residues. The CDR3 loop reads CASSLGLATETQYF. CDR3 nucleotide sequence: TGTGCCAGCAGCTTGGGACTAGCGACCGAGACCCAGTACTTC.

The chain has TRBV30 and TRBJ2-3; TRBD2 is a possible D gene (6 bases). This CDR3 comprises 13 residues. V lost 3 bases to trimming and J lost 5 bases, with 12 bases between them. The germline CDR1 and CDR2 sequences are GTSNPN and SVGIG (reference sequence). The CDR3 DNA sequence: TGTGCCTGGAGGGGCGGGGTGGTAGATACGCAGTATTTT. It yields the protein CAWRGGVVDTQYF.

The chain couples TRBV7-9 to TRBJ2-1; a possible D gene is TRBD1 (5 bases). This CDR3 spans 16 amino acids. V was clipped by 4 bases and J by 2 bases, with 15 bases between them. The germline CDR1 and CDR2 sequences are SEHNR and FQNEAQ (reference sequence). The CDR3 DNA sequence: TGTGCCAGCAGCTCACAGGCGGTCCCCCCCTACAATGAGCAGTTCTTC. As protein: CASSSQAVPPYNEQFF.

The chain uses TRBV19 and TRBJ2-5, with D uncertain. CDR1 and CDR2 (germline): LNHDA, SQIVND (reference sequence). V was pared by 7 bases and J by 0 bases, with 9 bases between. The CDR3 contains 13 residues. The CDR3: CASKERYQETQYF. DNA of the CDR3: TGTGCCAGTAAAGAACGGTACCAAGAGACCCAGTACTTC.

The rearrangement links TRBV30 to TRBJ1-2; tentative D call: TRBD1 (6 bases). Germline CDR1 and CDR2: GTSNPN and SVGIG (reference sequence). This CDR3 is 13 amino acids long. The germline V and J ends were trimmed by 0 bases and 6 bases, with 11 bases remaining between them. The CDR3 bases are TGTGCCTGGAGTGTACTACAGGGAGATGGCTACACCTTC. This translates into CAWSVLQGDGYTF.

This rearrangement joins TRBV6-2 or TRBV6-3 to TRBJ1-2, with TRBD1 identical over 8 bases. CDR3 length: 15 amino acids. J was trimmed by 7 bases and V by 6 bases; bases with no gene match: 13. CDR1 and CDR2 (germline): MNHEY, SVGEGT. For the CDR3, the DNA is TGTGCCAGCAGCTCCACGGGGACAGGAGGTGGTGGCTACACCTTC. This gives the protein CASSSTGTGGGGYTF.

The rearrangement links TRBV7-2 to TRBJ1-2; D call uncertain. Trimming pared 2 bases from V and 4 bases from J, leaving 17 bases between. The CDR3 spans 16 residues. Germline lookup yields CDR1 SGHTA and CDR2 FQGNSA. The CDR3 nucleotides are TGTGCCAGCAGCTTAAATACCCCGACATCTGGCTATGGCTACACCTTC. Its protein product is CASSLNTPTSGYGYTF. Looking up the rest from reference TRBV7-2 and TRBJ1-2 gives the full variable domain: GAGVSQSPSNKVTEKGKDVELRCDPISGHTALYWYRQSLGQGLEFLIYFQGNSAPDKSGLPSDRFSAERTGGSVSTLTIQRTQQEDSAVYLCASSLNTPTSGYGYTFGSGTRLTVV.

The genes are TRBV4-1 and TRBJ2-1; TRBD2 matches at 9 bases. The length of the CDR3 is 16 residues. With V trimmed by 0 bases and J by 2 bases, 2 bases remained unmatched. The germline V gene encodes CDR1 MGHRA and CDR2 YSYEKL. The CDR3 protein is CASSQDGGGAYNEQFF. The DNA for the CDR3 is TGCGCCAGCAGCCAAGATGGCGGGGGGGCCTACAATGAGCAGTTCTTC.

The chain couples TRBV19 to TRBJ2-5; the match to TRBD2 covers 13 bases. Germline CDR1 reads LNHDA; CDR2 reads SQIVND (reference sequence). The V segment lost 5 bases and the J segment 1 base; nucleotides outside the gene matches: 4. This CDR3 region has 16 residues. For the CDR3, the DNA is TGTGCCAGTAGTTTAGGACTAGCGGGGGTCCAAGAGACCCAGTACTTC. This translates into CASSLGLAGVQETQYF.

This chain uses TRBV29-1 with TRBJ1-2; D possibly corresponds to TRBD1 (6 bases). Germline CDR1 and CDR2: SQVTM and ANQGSEA. The CDR3 contains 13 residues. Trimming removed 1 base at V and 4 bases at J, with 10 bases between. The CDR3 DNA reads as TGCAGCGTTGAAGGGGGGCTCCGCTATGGCTACACCTTC. This codes for CSVEGGLRYGYTF.

The V and J genes are TRBV19 and TRBJ1-5, with 9 bases identical to TRBD1. Germline CDR1 reads LNHDA; CDR2 reads SQIVND (reference sequence). V trimming: 3 bases; J trimming: 4 bases; junction bases outside the gene matches: 4. CDR3 length equals 15 residues. The CDR3 loop reads CASSMNRGRNQPQHF. Here the CDR3 DNA reads TGTGCCAGTAGTATGAACAGGGGGCGAAATCAGCCCCAGCATTTT.

The J gene is TRBJ1-4, the V gene TRBV11-2; possibly TRBD1 for D (5 bases). This CDR3 region has 14 residues. Looked up from germline, CDR1 is SGHAT and CDR2 is FQNNGV. V gave up 2 bases and J gave up 8 bases, with 12 bases separating them. The CDR3 bases are TGTGCCAGCAGCTTATTCGGGGCGGGGGAAAAACTGTTTTTT. This codes for CASSLFGAGEKLFF.

The chain couples TRBV5-8 to TRBJ2-7; tentatively, D is TRBD2 (5 bases). CDR1 is SGHTS and CDR2 is YDEGEE in the germline V gene. This CDR3 has 14 residues. The V and J ends lost 5 bases and 4 bases respectively, with 16 bases between them. CDR3 DNA sequence: TGTGCCAGCAGTACGGGAACTTCCATTTACGAGCAGTACTTC. This codes for CASSTGTSIYEQYF.

This clone was found a few times. The rearrangement links TRBV28 to TRBJ1-5; no reliable D call. This CDR3 spans 12 amino acids. Trimming shortened V by 8 bases and J by 0 bases, and 5 bases separated the two germline ends. CDR1 is MDHEN, CDR2 SYDVKM, per germline. The CDR3 spells CASQNSNQPQHF. As DNA, the CDR3 is TGTGCCAGCCAGAATAGCAATCAGCCCCAGCATTTT.

The chain is built from TRBV18 and TRBJ2-7; the D gene is possibly TRBD1 (5 bases). Germline CDR1 reads KGHSH; CDR2 reads LQKENI. Trimming took 6 bases from V and 4 from J, leaving 16 bases between them. This CDR3 has 14 amino acids. The CDR3 DNA sequence: TGTGCCAGCTCCGTCGACCAGGGTAATTACGAGCAGTACTTC. This translates into CASSVDQGNYEQYF.

This clone has just a few counts. The V call is TRBV5-1, the J call TRBJ1-1, with D possibly TRBD1 on 5 matching bases. Germline assignment: CDR1 SGHRS and CDR2 YFSETQ. Trimming removed 4 bases from V and 8 bases from J, with 15 bases in between. This CDR3 is built from 13 residues. CDR3 amino acids: CASSPNSGVEAFF. The DNA for the CDR3 is TGCGCCAGCAGCCCTAACTCGGGGGTGGAAGCTTTCTTT.

V usage is TRBV2 and J usage is TRBJ2-1; no clear D gene. V lost 3 bases, J lost 4 bases, and 10 bases lay in between. Germline CDR1 and CDR2: SNHLY and FYNNEI. The CDR3 covers 14 residues. The CDR3 DNA follows: TGTGCCAGCAGTGATGTGGGCCAATACAATGAGCAGTTCTTC. Protein product: CASSDVGQYNEQFF.

This chain links TRBV21-1 with TRBJ1-4; the table assigns TRBD1, which was not confirmed against the DNA. TRBV21-1 is an annotated pseudogene. This CDR3 region has 18 residues. The CDR3 region has the DNA TGTGCCAGCAGCAAAGTGCGGGACAGGGTCCTTACTAATGAAAAACTGTTTTTT. Translated, it gives CASSKVRDRVLTNEKLFF.

The gene calls are TRBV6-5 and TRBJ1-2, with 7 positions matching TRBD1. This CDR3 has 14 amino acids. Germline assignment: CDR1 MNHEY and CDR2 SVGAGI. The trim removed 6 bases at V and 2 bases at J, leaving 6 bases unmatched. CDR3: CASRGTDANYGYTF. The CDR3 nucleotides are TGTGCCAGCAGAGGGACAGACGCAAACTATGGCTACACCTTC.

The chain employs TRBV27 and TRBJ1-6, with a possible D match to TRBD1 (5 bases). This CDR3 spans 14 amino acids. The V gene lost 7 bases and the J gene lost 6 bases, with 13 bases spanning the gap. CDR1 is MNHEY and CDR2 is SMNVEV in the germline V gene (reference sequence). This CDR3 is CASTPLTANSPLHF. CDR3 DNA sequence: TGTGCCAGCACCCCCCTGACAGCTAATTCACCCCTCCACTTT.

The rearrangement uses TRBV11-2 and TRBJ2-2; D is possibly TRBD2 (5 bases). Germline lookup yields CDR1 SGHAT and CDR2 FQNNGV. This CDR3 spans 15 amino acids. V lost 6 bases and J 6 bases, leaving 17 bases between the germline ends. The CDR3 here is CASSTVLGPSGELFF. DNA for the CDR3: TGTGCCAGCAGTACCGTACTAGGCCCTTCCGGGGAGCTGTTTTTT.